In its sample, the clone carrying this T cell receptor beta chain was seen many times. This sample is drawn from a study of T cells in Graves' hyperthyroidism and ophthalmopathy. What was amplified from RNA transcripts were TCR beta CDR3 regions. When the TCR CDR3 underwent first-round RT-PCR, the HTBI primer set was used. A single record per CDR3 protein comes from TCRdb applying MiXCR to the multiplex PCR reads. The sample yields around 240,000 distinct CDR3 sequences, roughly 15% seen once. CDR1 and CDR2 (germline): SGHAT, FQNNGV. CDR3 size: 17 residues. V was shortened by 1 base and J by 10 bases, with 25 bases between the two germline ends. Patients with uncontrolled infections, other autoimmune diseases, pregnancy or lactation were excluded.

This TCR was sampled from a woman aged 40 to 50 with Graves' hyperthyroidism that later progressed to Graves' ophthalmopathy. The chain joins TRBV11-2 to TRBJ1-1; D is ambiguous. Material: blood. The CDR3 loop is CASSLVIGGVGVGVAFF. CDR3 DNA sequence: TGTGCCAGCAGCTTAGTAATCGGCGGGGTTGGGGTAGGAGTAGCTTTCTTT.